This T cell receptor beta chain was identified during a study of STAT3 mutations in large granular lymphocyte leukemia. TCRdb keeps only in-frame clones here, not all; method: immunoSEQ multiplex PCR. The repertoire holds around 17,000 clones, with approximately 85% as singletons. Study results and limitations: At least one immunodominant TCR beta clonotype appeared in every T-cell large granular lymphocyte leukemia patient.

This clone was seen a single time. The antigen is unknown. The CDR3 totals 13 residues. V gave up 4 bases and J gave up 5 bases; unmatched junction bases: 3. CDR1 is WNHNN, CDR2 SYGVQD, per germline (reference sequence). The receptor was derived from a man aged 45-60 years with T-cell large granular lymphocyte leukemia. Some clones in this sample may be carry-over from other donors' samples. V gene TRBV10-1 combines with J gene TRBJ2-5; TRBD1 matches 8 bases. The sequenced sample consisted of peripheral blood mononuclear cells. In DNA form, the CDR3 reads TGCGCCAGCAGTGGACAGGGGCGGGAGACCCAGTACTTC. Translating it yields CASSGQGRETQYF.